This passage covers 7 T cell receptor beta chains from one sample sequenced in a study of human T cells and chemical hapten exposure. Time point of the sample: patch test 3, about 24 weeks after DPC sensitization. The sample's treatment: therapeutic diphenylcyclopropenone sensitization with weekly scalp DPC. MiXCR was run by TCRdb on the RACE reads, yielding one entry per CDR3 protein. The repertoire holds some 79,000 distinct CDR3 sequences, with 10% to 14% as singletons. The specimen was whole blood, collected in connection with sensitization to the hapten diphenylcyclopropenone (DPC). The receptors stem from a woman aged 50 to 60 with alopecia areata. Some clones in this sample may be carry-over from other donors' samples.

This clonotype was detected ten times or more. The chain couples TRBV5-1 to TRBJ2-7; 11 positions agree with TRBD2. The V gene's germline CDR1 is SGHRS and CDR2 YFSETQ. The CDR3 spans 16 residues. V lost 0 bases, J lost 4 bases, and 6 bases stayed unmatched. The CDR3 reads CASSLETSGTMYEQYF. CDR3 DNA sequence: TGCGCCAGCAGCTTGGAGACTAGCGGGACTATGTACGAGCAGTACTTC.

In its sample, this clonotype was seen many times. The chain is built from TRBV11-2 and TRBJ2-7; tentative D call: TRBD2 (5 bases). Looked up from germline, CDR1 is SGHAT and CDR2 is FQNNGV. The V gene lost 6 bases and the J gene lost 0 bases, with 9 bases spanning the gap. The CDR3 consists of 13 residues. This CDR3 is CASRRVGSYEQYF. The CDR3 nucleotides read TGTGCCAGCAGGAGGGTGGGCTCCTACGAGCAGTACTTC.

The chain carries TRBV28 and TRBJ1-3; D may be TRBD1 (5 bases). This CDR3 has 14 residues. Germline CDR1 reads MDHEN; CDR2 reads SYDVKM. V lost 7 bases to trimming and J lost 2 bases, with 12 bases between them. Here the CDR3 reads CASTPPGAGNTIYF. The DNA of the CDR3 is TGTGCCAGCACCCCTCCGGGGGCTGGAAACACCATATATTTT.

This clonotype has a single count. Being one base from a much bigger clone, this may be a read error. The gene calls are TRBV2 and TRBJ2-7, with 15 positions matching TRBD2. This CDR3 is built from 14 residues. Germline V gene data show CDR1 as SNHLY and CDR2 as FYNNEI. CDR3 bases: TGTGTCAGCAGAGGACTAGCGGGAGGGGGTGAGCAGTACTTC. Translation gives CVSRGLAGGGEQYF.

Many counts were recorded for this clonotype. The rearrangement links TRBV28 to TRBJ2-3; 7 positions agree with TRBD2. V lost 6 bases, J lost 2 bases, and 8 bases stayed unmatched. The CDR3 loop spans 15 amino acids. The germline CDR1 and CDR2 sequences are MDHEN and SYDVKM. The CDR3 loop is CASSRPLAVTDTQYF. CDR3 sequence (DNA): TGTGCCAGCAGCCGACCGCTAGCGGTCACAGATACGCAGTATTTT.

In this sample, this clonotype turned up many times. The chain uses TRBV7-9 and TRBJ2-2, with a tentative D call TRBD2 (5 bases). Trimming pared 4 bases from V and 0 bases from J, leaving 18 bases between. CDR1 is SEHNR, CDR2 FQNEAQ, per germline (reference sequence). This CDR3 region has 18 residues. Here the CDR3 reads CASSSPPPSNPNTGELFF. CDR3 coding DNA: TGTGCCAGCAGCTCGCCGCCCCCTAGCAACCCGAACACCGGGGAGCTGTTTTTT.

The table lists this clonotype with many counts. The chain joins TRBV5-1 to TRBJ2-1; TRBD2 matches at 16 bases. Germline lookup yields CDR1 SGHRS and CDR2 YFSETQ. The CDR3 runs to 18 residues. After removal of 4 bases from V and 10 bases from J, the junction contained 14 bases not matched to a gene. As DNA, the CDR3 is TGCGCCAGCAGCAGGGGACTCCCGGGACTAGCGGGAGGGCAGGAGCAGTTCTTC. Amino acid sequence: CASSRGLPGLAGGQEQFF.